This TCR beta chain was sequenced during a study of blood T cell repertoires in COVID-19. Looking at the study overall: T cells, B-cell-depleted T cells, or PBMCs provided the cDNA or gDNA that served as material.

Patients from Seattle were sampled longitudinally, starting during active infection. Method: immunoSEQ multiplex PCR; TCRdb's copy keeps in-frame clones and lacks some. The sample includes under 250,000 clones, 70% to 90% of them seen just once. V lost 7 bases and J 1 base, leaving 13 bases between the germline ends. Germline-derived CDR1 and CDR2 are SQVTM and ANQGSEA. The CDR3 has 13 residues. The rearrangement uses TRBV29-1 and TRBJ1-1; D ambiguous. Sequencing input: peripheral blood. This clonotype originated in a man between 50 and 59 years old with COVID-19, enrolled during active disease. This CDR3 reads CSAPRGGNTEAFF. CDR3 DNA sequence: TGCAGCGCCCCGAGAGGAGGGAACACTGAAGCTTTCTTT.